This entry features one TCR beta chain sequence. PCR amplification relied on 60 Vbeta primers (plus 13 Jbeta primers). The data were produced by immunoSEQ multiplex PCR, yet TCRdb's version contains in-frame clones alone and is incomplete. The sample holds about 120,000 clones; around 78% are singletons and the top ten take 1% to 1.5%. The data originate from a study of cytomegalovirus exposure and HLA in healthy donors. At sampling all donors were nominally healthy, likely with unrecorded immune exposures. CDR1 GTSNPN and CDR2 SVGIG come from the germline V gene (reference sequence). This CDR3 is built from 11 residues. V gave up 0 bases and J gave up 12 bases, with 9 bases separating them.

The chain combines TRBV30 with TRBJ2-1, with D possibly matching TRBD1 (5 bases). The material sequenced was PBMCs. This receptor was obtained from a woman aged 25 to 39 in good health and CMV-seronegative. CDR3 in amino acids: CAWSVVGPQFF. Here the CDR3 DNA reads TGTGCCTGGAGTGTAGTGGGGCCGCAGTTCTTC.